This TCR beta chain came from a study of blood T cell repertoires in COVID-19. This CDR3 region has 14 residues. V lost 8 bases and J lost 4; bases outside the gene matches: 6. Germline CDR1 MNHEY, CDR2 SMNVEV (reference sequence). Assay used: immunoSEQ multiplex PCR; TCRdb lists only in-frame clones, some missing. Here the sample spans about 60,000 clones, 65% to 90% being singletons. The sequence was obtained from a human donor in a cohort sampled during active COVID-19. The chain couples TRBV27 to TRBJ1-4; TRBD1 matches at 8 bases. Sequencing was done on a sample of peripheral blood. The CDR3 sequence: CASPKTGDNEKLFF. The CDR3 region has the DNA TGTGCCAGCCCTAAGACAGGGGATAATGAAAAACTGTTTTTT. Based on the CDR3 plus reference TRBV27 and TRBJ1-4, the full variable domain is EAQVTQNPRYLITVTGKKLTVTCSQNMNHEYMSWYRQDPGLGLRQIYYSMNVEVTDKGDVPEGYKVSRKEKRNFPLILESPSPNQTSLYFCASPKTGDNEKLFFGSGTQLSVL.